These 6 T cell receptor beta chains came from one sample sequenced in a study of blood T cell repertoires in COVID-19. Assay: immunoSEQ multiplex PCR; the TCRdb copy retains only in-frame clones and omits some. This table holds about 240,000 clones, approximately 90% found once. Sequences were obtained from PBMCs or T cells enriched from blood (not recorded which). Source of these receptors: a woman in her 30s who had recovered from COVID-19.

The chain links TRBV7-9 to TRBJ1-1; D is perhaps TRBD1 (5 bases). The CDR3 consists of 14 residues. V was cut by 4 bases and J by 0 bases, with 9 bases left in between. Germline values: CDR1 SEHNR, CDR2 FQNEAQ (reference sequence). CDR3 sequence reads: CASSSDTVNTEAFF. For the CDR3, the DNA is TGTGCCAGCAGCTCGGACACGGTGAACACTGAAGCTTTCTTT.

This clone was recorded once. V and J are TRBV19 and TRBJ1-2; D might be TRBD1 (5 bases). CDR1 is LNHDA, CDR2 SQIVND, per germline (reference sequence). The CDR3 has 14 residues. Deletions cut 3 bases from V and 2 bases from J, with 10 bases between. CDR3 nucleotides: TGTGCCAGTAGTATGCGTCAGGGCAACTATGGCTACACCTTC. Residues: CASSMRQGNYGYTF.

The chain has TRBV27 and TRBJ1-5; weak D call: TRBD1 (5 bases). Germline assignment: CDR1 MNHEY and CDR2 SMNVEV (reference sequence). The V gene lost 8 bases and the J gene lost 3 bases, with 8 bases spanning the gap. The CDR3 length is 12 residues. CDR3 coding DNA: TGTGCCAGCCGCAGGGACAATCAGCCCCAGCATTTT. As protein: CASRRDNQPQHF.

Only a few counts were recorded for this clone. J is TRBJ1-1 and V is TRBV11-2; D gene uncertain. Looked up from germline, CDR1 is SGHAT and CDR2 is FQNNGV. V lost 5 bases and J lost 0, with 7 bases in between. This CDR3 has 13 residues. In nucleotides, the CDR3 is TGTGCCAGCAGCCCCTCCGTGAACACTGAAGCTTTCTTT. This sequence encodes CASSPSVNTEAFF.

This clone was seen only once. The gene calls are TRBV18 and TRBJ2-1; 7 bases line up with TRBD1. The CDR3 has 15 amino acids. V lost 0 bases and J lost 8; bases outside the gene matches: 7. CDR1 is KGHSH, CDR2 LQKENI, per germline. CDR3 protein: CASSPPGRGIYEQFF. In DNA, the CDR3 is TGTGCCAGCTCACCACCGGGCAGGGGGATCTATGAGCAGTTCTTC.

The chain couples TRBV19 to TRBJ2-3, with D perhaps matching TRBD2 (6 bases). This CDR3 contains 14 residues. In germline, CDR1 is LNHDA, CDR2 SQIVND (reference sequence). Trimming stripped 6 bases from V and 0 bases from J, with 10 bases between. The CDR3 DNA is TGTGCCAGTAGCCCGGGACTTAGCACAGATACGCAGTATTTT. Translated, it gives CASSPGLSTDTQYF.